This T cell receptor beta chain was documented in a study of CXCR3-negative and CXCR3-positive naive CD8 T cells. TRB cDNA libraries were made by UMI-labeled 5' RACE. Using the 5' RACE reads, TCRdb records one entry per CDR3 protein without DNA. The repertoire table contains about 51,000 distinct CDR3 sequences. Germline lookup yields CDR1 MNHEY and CDR2 SVGAGI. This CDR3 has 15 residues. Overall study results and limits: Higher TRB CDR3 hydrophobicity marked CXCR3-positive naive cells relative to CXCR3-negative naive cells. For memory CD8+ cells diversity was much lower, but both naive subsets had comparably high diversity. The level of CXCR3 expression partially decreased after cryopreservation; the majority of assays used fresh PBMCs.

Comment on this clonotype: No antigen is known for it.

This clonotype was obtained from a human donor in good health. Some clones in this sample may be carry-over from other donors' samples. The sample taken for sequencing was naive CXCR3+ CD8+ T cells from blood. The sample's subset: CD45RO-CCR7+CD27+CD95- naive CD8+ T cells expressing CXCR3 (TNR3+). This rearrangement joins TRBV6-5 to TRBJ2-7; TCRdb proposes TRBD1, but this gene call is untestable without DNA. CDR3 sequence: CASSHRDRGTYEQYF.